The 25 T cell receptor beta chains below all came from one sample that was sequenced in a study of blood T cell repertoires in COVID-19. Generated by immunoSEQ multiplex PCR, the TCRdb table keeps only in-frame clones and is missing some. The repertoire includes approximately 54,000 clones, 75% to 85% of them detected once, and roughly 5.7% sits in the top ten. The sequenced sample consisted of peripheral blood. The receptors derive from an older woman with acute or convalescent COVID-19.

The rearrangement uses TRBV7-9 and TRBJ2-5; no clear D. The CDR3 spans 11 residues. The germline CDR1 and CDR2 sequences are SEHNR and FQNEAQ (reference sequence). CDR3 nucleotides: TGTGCGTCAGCTAGTATAGAGACCCAGTACTTC. This codes for CASASIETQYF.

The CDR3 reads CASRVRTGAKDQAFF. The CDR3 DNA sequence: TGTGCCAGTAGGGTTCGGACAGGGGCAAAGGACCAAGCTTTCTTT. The chain joins TRBV19 to TRBJ1-1; 9 bases match TRBD1. V gave up 6 bases and J gave up 9 bases; unmatched junction bases: 14. Per germline, CDR1 LNHDA and CDR2 SQIVND (reference sequence). This CDR3 has 15 residues.

The V gene is TRBV3-1 (or the pseudogene TRBV3-2), the J gene TRBJ1-5; D is perhaps TRBD1 (6 bases). The germline V gene has CDR1 LGHDT and CDR2 YNNKEL (reference sequence). V lost 1 base and J lost 3, with 10 bases in between. The CDR3 runs 15 residues. This CDR3 is CASSQGQVPNQPQHF. The DNA of the CDR3 is TGTGCCAGCAGCCAAGGACAGGTTCCCAATCAGCCCCAGCATTTT.

This chain joins TRBV19 and TRBJ1-4, with D tentatively TRBD1 (6 bases). V was shortened by 5 bases and J by 8 bases, with 15 bases between the two germline ends. CDR1 and CDR2 from the germline V gene are LNHDA and SQIVND (reference sequence). The CDR3 length is 14 residues. The CDR3 spells CASSSQGAGEKLFF. CDR3 DNA: TGTGCCAGTAGTTCACAGGGAGCTGGCGAAAAACTGTTTTTT.

The V call is TRBV2, the J call TRBJ1-5, with D maybe TRBD1 (5 bases). There are 12 residues in the CDR3. Trimming took off 8 bases at V and 3 bases at J, with 8 bases between the two ends. Germline V gives CDR1 SNHLY, CDR2 FYNNEI. The CDR3: CASGADNQPQHF. CDR3 sequence (DNA): TGTGCCAGCGGGGCGGACAATCAGCCCCAGCATTTT.

The V and J genes are TRBV5-1 and TRBJ1-1; TRBD1 might be the D (5 bases). Trimming shortened V by 1 base and J by 1 base, and 14 bases separated the two germline ends. This CDR3 is 16 amino acids long. Germline V gene lookup returns CDR1 SGHRS and CDR2 YFSETQ. The CDR3 DNA follows: TGCGCCAGCAGCTTGTCCGTACAGGAAAAGAACACTGAAGCTTTCTTT. This sequence encodes CASSLSVQEKNTEAFF.

V gene TRBV10-3 combines with J gene TRBJ1-3; 7 bases align to TRBD1. Germline assignment: CDR1 ENHRY and CDR2 SYGVKD. V dropped 6 bases and J dropped 3; count of bases not matched to a gene: 8. This CDR3 region has 15 residues. CDR3 sequence: CAISPGGLSGNTIYF. The DNA of the CDR3 is TGTGCCATCAGCCCAGGGGGGTTGAGTGGAAACACCATATATTTT.

The V and J genes are TRBV6-5 and TRBJ2-7; TRBD2 matches 8 bases. Germline V gene sequence: CDR1 MNHEY, CDR2 SVGAGI. With 4 bases clipped from V and 4 bases from J, the junction kept 12 bases outside the gene matches. The CDR3 contains 16 residues. This chain's CDR3 is CASSFDREGVPYEQYF. DNA for the CDR3: TGTGCCAGCAGTTTCGACCGGGAGGGCGTCCCGTACGAGCAGTACTTC.

CDR3: CASSLGRGLNNEKLFF. DNA of the CDR3: TGCGCCAGCAGCTTGGGCAGGGGGCTTAACAATGAAAAACTGTTTTTT. V usage is TRBV5-1 and J usage is TRBJ1-4; 8 nucleotides match TRBD1. This CDR3 has 16 residues. After removal of 0 bases from V and 5 bases from J, the junction contained 6 bases not matched to a gene. CDR1 and CDR2 from the germline V gene are SGHRS and YFSETQ. Complete variable domain (other parts from reference TRBV5-1 and TRBJ1-4): KAGVTQTPRYLIKTRGQQVTLSCSPISGHRSVSWYQQTPGQGLQFLFEYFSETQRNKGNFPGRFSGRQFSNSRSEMNVSTLELGDSALYLCASSLGRGLNNEKLFFGSGTQLSVL.

Comment on this clone: The junction departs from the called germline gene at one end, perhaps through a read error. The gene calls are TRBV28 and TRBJ1-2, with TRBD1 matching 12 bases. In germline, CDR1 is MDHEN, CDR2 SYDVKM. The CDR3 contains 14 residues. The CDR3 region is CASGGQGANYRYTF. DNA of the CDR3: TGTGCCAGCGGGGGACAGGGGGCAAACTATCGCTACACCTTC.

The chain combines TRBV3-1 (or the pseudogene TRBV3-2) with TRBJ1-1, with a tentative D call TRBD1 (5 bases). This CDR3 is built from 15 residues. Between the trimmed V and J ends, which lost 1 base and 10 bases, there was a span of 19 bases. Germline V gives CDR1 LGHDT, CDR2 YNNKEL (reference sequence). Written as DNA, the CDR3 is TGTGCCAGCAGCCAAGGCCTAGGGCAGGGCGGCCGAGCTTTCTTT. Translated, it gives CASSQGLGQGGRAFF.

The gene calls are TRBV15 and TRBJ2-5, with no clear D. The germline gives CDR1 LNHNV, CDR2 YYDKDF (reference sequence). V lost 0 bases to trimming and J lost 5 bases, with 10 bases between them. This CDR3 has 14 amino acids. CDR3 bases: TGTGCCACCAGCAGAGATGTTAGAAGCGAGACCCAGTACTTC. This gives the protein CATSRDVRSETQYF.

This clone showed up just once. The chain has TRBV6-1 and TRBJ2-5; TRBD1 aligns across 7 bases. The CDR3 has 17 residues. The V and J ends lost 2 bases and 12 bases, in that order; junction bases with no gene match: 21. Germline V CDR1 and CDR2: MNHNS, SASEGT. CDR3 amino acids: CASSESVRGQLIFQEYF. CDR3 nucleotide sequence: TGTGCCAGCAGTGAATCTGTTCGGGGACAGCTAATTTTTCAGGAGTACTTC.

The gene calls are TRBV6-5 and TRBJ2-1; TRBD2 matches at 7 bases. Germline loops: CDR1 MNHEY, CDR2 SVGAGI. J lost 6 bases, V lost 4 bases, and 9 bases had no gene match. The CDR3 covers 15 residues. The CDR3 DNA sequence: TGTGCCAGCAGTTGGGGGGACGGGAGGATCAATGAGCAGTTCTTC. It specifies CASSWGDGRINEQFF.

The chain recombines TRBV5-6 with TRBJ1-4; possible D gene TRBD1, 5 bases. From germline, CDR1 is SGHDT and CDR2 YYEEEE. Trimming left V 0 bases short and J 2 bases short, with 17 bases between. This CDR3 spans 18 amino acids. The CDR3 nucleotides are TGTGCCAGCAGCTTGGGGCCCGCTCAGGGTACGACTAATGAAAAACTGTTTTTT. The encoded protein is CASSLGPAQGTTNEKLFF.

The rearrangement joins TRBV13 to TRBJ1-6; D is unresolved. The ends were cut back, 1 base at V and 7 bases at J, with 5 bases in the middle. The CDR3 is made up of 13 amino acids. The germline gives CDR1 PRHDT, CDR2 FYEKMQ (reference sequence). DNA of the CDR3: TGTGCCAGCAGCTTAGAACAGAATTCACCCCTCCACTTT. This encodes CASSLEQNSPLHF.

V usage is TRBV10-2 and J usage is TRBJ2-7; 7 nucleotides match TRBD2. V dropped 6 bases and J dropped 3; count of bases not matched to a gene: 23. This CDR3 contains 19 residues. CDR1 WSHSY and CDR2 SAAADI come from the germline V gene. CDR3 sequence reads: CASRIGASGATTGYYEQYF. The DNA for the CDR3 is TGCGCCAGCAGAATAGGGGCTAGCGGTGCCACAACGGGATACTACGAGCAGTACTTC.

This chain uses TRBV3-1 (or the pseudogene TRBV3-2) with TRBJ1-2, with 9 bases fitting TRBD1. Unmatched junction bases numbered 6, after V lost 5 bases and J lost 8 bases. The CDR3 runs 13 residues. Germline V gives CDR1 LGHDT, CDR2 YNNKEL (reference sequence). In DNA form, the CDR3 reads TGTGCCAGCAGCGCCGGGACAGGGTACGGCTACACCTTC. Translation: CASSAGTGYGYTF.

This sequence joins TRBV14 and TRBJ1-2; 7 bases match TRBD1. There are 17 residues in the CDR3. Germline lookup yields CDR1 SGHDN and CDR2 FVKESK. Trimming took 1 base from V and 4 from J; bases not matched to a gene: 12. The CDR3 spells CASSQVRRSGTAYGYTF. The CDR3 DNA is TGTGCCAGCAGCCAAGTCCGGAGGTCAGGGACAGCCTATGGCTACACCTTC.

The genes are TRBV4-1 and TRBJ2-1; TRBD2 matches 13 bases. This CDR3 comprises 17 residues. Germline CDR1 reads MGHRA; CDR2 reads YSYEKL. Losses at the gene ends were 1 base for V and 6 bases for J; bases not matched to a gene: 6. The CDR3 DNA reads TGCGCCAGCAGCCAAGCTGTACTAGCGGGAGGGCTCAATGAGCAGTTCTTC. This sequence encodes CASSQAVLAGGLNEQFF.

The chain joins TRBV19 to TRBJ2-7, with 10 bases fitting TRBD1. Per the germline V gene, CDR1 is LNHDA and CDR2 is SQIVND (reference sequence). After removal of 5 bases from V and 0 bases from J, the junction contained 1 base not matched to a gene. This CDR3 spans 14 amino acids. The CDR3 region is CASSGDRGSYEQYF. For the CDR3, the DNA is TGTGCCAGTAGTGGGGACAGGGGCTCCTACGAGCAGTACTTC.

The genes are TRBV2 and TRBJ1-2; a possible D gene is TRBD1 (5 bases). Trimming took 7 bases from V and 8 from J, leaving 20 bases between them. The V gene's germline CDR1 is SNHLY and CDR2 FYNNEI. The CDR3 runs to 14 residues. CDR3: CASNTVGVTNGYTF. As DNA, the CDR3 is TGTGCCAGCAACACGGTAGGGGTAACGAACGGCTACACCTTC.

V usage is TRBV6-5 and J usage is TRBJ1-5; D remains ambiguous. The CDR3 totals 13 residues. Germline V gene sequence: CDR1 MNHEY, CDR2 SVGAGI. Between the trimmed V and J ends, which lost 2 bases and 8 bases, there was a span of 10 bases. The chain's CDR3 is CASSYAAWEPQHF. CDR3 coding DNA: TGTGCCAGCAGTTACGCGGCGTGGGAGCCCCAGCATTTT.

The CDR3 loop is CASSRDRGLSPLHF. CDR3 sequence (DNA): TGTGCCAGCAGTCGGGACAGGGGGCTTTCACCCCTCCACTTT. This chain joins TRBV2 and TRBJ1-6, with 12 bases matching TRBD1. The CDR3 runs to 14 residues. Germline trimming cut 5 bases from V and 9 bases from J; bases unmatched to any gene: 2. Germline V gene lookup returns CDR1 SNHLY and CDR2 FYNNEI. The full variable domain, rest sourced from reference TRBV2 and TRBJ1-6, is EPEVTQTPSHQVTQMGQEVILRCVPISNHLYFYWYRQILGQKVEFLVSFYNNEISEKSEIFDDQFSVERPDGSNFTLKIRSTKLEDSAMYFCASSRDRGLSPLHFGNGTRLTVT.

The chain combines TRBV27 with TRBJ2-3; TRBD1 matches 7 bases. The CDR3 has 14 residues. Germline lookup yields CDR1 MNHEY and CDR2 SMNVEV (reference sequence). The ends lost 4 bases at V and 6 bases at J; junction bases unmatched: 7. The CDR3 sequence is CASSWTGGVDTQYF. The CDR3, as DNA: TGTGCCAGCAGTTGGACAGGTGGTGTGGATACGCAGTATTTT.